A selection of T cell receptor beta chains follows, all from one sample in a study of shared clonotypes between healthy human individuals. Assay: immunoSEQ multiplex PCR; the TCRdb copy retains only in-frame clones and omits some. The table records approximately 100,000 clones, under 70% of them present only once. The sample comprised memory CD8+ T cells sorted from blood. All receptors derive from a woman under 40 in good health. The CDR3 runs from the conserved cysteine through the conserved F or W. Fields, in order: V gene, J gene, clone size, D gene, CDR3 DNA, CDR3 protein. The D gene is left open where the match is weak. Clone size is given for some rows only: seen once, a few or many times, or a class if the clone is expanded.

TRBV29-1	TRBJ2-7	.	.	TGCAGCGCTGCCTCAGGGGGGGCGTTCTACGAGCAGTACTTC	CSAASGGAFYEQYF
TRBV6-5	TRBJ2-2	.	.	TGTGCCAGCAGGGAGGATGAGAGGGCCCCCGGGGAGCTGTTTTTT	CASREDERAPGELFF
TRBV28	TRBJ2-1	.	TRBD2	TGTGCCAGCACCGCCCAGACTAGCGGGAAACCACGTGAGCAGTTCTTC	CASTAQTSGKPREQFF
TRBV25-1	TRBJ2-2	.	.	TGTGCCAGCAGTGACGGGGGGCGGAACGGGGAGCTGTTTTTT	CASSDGGRNGELFF
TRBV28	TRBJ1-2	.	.	TGTGCCAGCAGTTCAGGGTTCTTTCATGGCTACACCTTC	CASSSGFFHGYTF
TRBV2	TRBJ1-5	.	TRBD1	TGTGCCAGCAATCCGGGACAGGGTTACTACAATCAGCCCCAGCATTTT	CASNPGQGYYNQPQHF
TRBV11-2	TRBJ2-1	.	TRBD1	TGTGCCAGCAGCTTAGAGGGACAGGGGAACAATGAGCAGTTCTTC	CASSLEGQGNNEQFF
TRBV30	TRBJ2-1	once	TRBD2	TGTGCCTGGATGAAAAAGGGACTAGCGGGAAAAGAGCAGTTCTTC	CAWMKKGLAGKEQFF
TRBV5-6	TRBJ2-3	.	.	TGTGCCAGCAGCTTGGCGGAAGTAGATACGCAGTATTTT	CASSLAEVDTQYF
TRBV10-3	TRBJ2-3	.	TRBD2	TGTGCCATCAGTGAGTCACTGGGATTCGCTAGCGGGGACACAGATACGCAGTATTTT	CAISESLGFASGDTDTQYF
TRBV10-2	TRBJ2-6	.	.	TGCGCCAGCAGGGGCATTAGTTCGGTGCCTGGGGCCAACGTCCTGACTTTC	CASRGISSVPGANVLTF
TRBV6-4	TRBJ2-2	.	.	TGTGCCAGCAGTGAGCACAGGGCAAACACCGGGGAGCTGTTTTTT	CASSEHRANTGELFF
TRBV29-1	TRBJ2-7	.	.	TGCAGCGTTCATGAAGGCCCCTACGAGCAGTACTTC	CSVHEGPYEQYF
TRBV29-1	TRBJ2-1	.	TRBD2	TGCAGCGTTGAAAAGGAAGCGGGAAATGAGCAGTTCTTC	CSVEKEAGNEQFF
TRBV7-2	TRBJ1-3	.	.	TGTGCCAGCAGCCCCCGGGGGGGAGACGGAAACACCATATATTTT	CASSPRGGDGNTIYF
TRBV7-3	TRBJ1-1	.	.	TGTGCCAGCAGCCGTCTGTCGAACACTGAAGCTTTCTTT	CASSRLSNTEAFF
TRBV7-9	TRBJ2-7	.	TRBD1	TGTGCCAGCAGCCAAGTCGGCAGGGGGCGCGGAGGCGAGCAGTACTTC	CASSQVGRGRGGEQYF
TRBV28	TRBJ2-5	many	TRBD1	TGTGCCAGCAGACTAAGACAGGGACGGATCCAAGAGACCCAGTACTTC	CASRLRQGRIQETQYF